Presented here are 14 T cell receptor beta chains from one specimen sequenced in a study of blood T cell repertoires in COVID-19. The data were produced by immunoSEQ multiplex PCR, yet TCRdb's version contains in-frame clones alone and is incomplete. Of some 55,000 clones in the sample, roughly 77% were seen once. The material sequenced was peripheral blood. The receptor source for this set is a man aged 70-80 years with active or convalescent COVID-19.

In DNA, the CDR3 is TGTGCCAGCAGCTTAGAGCGGAGAGGAGTGAACACTGAAGCTTTCTTT. As protein: CASSLERRGVNTEAFF. V and J are TRBV7-2 and TRBJ1-1, with no clear D. Deletions cut 1 base from V and 0 bases from J, with 12 bases between. The CDR3 consists of 16 residues. The germline gives CDR1 SGHTA, CDR2 FQGNSA.

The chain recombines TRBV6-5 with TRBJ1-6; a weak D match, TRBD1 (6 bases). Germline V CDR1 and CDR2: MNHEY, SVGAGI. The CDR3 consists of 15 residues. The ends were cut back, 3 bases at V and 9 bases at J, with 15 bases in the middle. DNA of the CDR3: TGTGCCAGCAGTTATTACAGGGAGGGAGGTTCACCCCTCCACTTT. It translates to CASSYYREGGSPLHF.

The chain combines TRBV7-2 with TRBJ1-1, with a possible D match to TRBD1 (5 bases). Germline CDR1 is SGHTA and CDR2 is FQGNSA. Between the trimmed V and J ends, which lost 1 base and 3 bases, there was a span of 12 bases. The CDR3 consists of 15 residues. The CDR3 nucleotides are TGTGCCAGCAGCTTAGATCGGGGGGGGTACACTGAAGCTTTCTTT. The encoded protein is CASSLDRGGYTEAFF.

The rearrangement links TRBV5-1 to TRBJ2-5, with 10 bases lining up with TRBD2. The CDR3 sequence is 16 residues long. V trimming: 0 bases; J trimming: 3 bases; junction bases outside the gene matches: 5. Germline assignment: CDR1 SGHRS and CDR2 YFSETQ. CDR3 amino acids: CASSLAPLAGEETQYF. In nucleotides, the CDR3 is TGCGCCAGCAGCTTGGCACCCCTAGCGGGGGAAGAGACCCAGTACTTC.

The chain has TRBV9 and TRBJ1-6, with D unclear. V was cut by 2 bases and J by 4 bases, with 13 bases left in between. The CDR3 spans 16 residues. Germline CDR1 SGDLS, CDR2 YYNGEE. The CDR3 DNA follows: TGTGCCAGCAGCGTGAGTCAGGTTCCGTATAATTCACCCCTCCACTTT. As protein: CASSVSQVPYNSPLHF.

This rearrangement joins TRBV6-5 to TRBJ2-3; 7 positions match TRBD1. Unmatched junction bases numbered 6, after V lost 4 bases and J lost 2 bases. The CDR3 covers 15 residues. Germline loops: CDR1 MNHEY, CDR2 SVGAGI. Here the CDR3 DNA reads TGTGCCAGCAGTTTCGGACAGGCTGACACAGATACGCAGTATTTT. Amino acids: CASSFGQADTDTQYF.

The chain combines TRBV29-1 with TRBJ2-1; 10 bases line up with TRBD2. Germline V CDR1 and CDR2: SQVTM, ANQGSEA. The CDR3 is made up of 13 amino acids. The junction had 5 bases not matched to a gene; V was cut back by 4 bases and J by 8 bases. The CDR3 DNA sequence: TGCAGCGTTGCGGCTAGCGGGAGTTATGAGCAGTTCTTC. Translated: CSVAASGSYEQFF.

CDR3 region: CASSVGTAPYEQYF. The CDR3 DNA reads as TGTGCCAGCAGCGTAGGGACAGCCCCCTACGAGCAGTACTTC. This chain uses TRBV9 with TRBJ2-7; TRBD1 might be the D (6 bases). The CDR3 spans 14 residues. The germline V and J ends were trimmed by 0 bases and 2 bases, with 9 bases remaining between them. Germline V gene sequence: CDR1 SGDLS, CDR2 YYNGEE.

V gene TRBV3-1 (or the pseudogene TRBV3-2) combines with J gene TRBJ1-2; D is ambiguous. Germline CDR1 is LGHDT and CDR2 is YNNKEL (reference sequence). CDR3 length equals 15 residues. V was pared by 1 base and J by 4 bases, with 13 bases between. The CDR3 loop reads CASSQGASGSYGYTF. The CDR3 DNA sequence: TGTGCCAGCAGCCAAGGCGCCTCGGGTAGCTATGGCTACACCTTC.

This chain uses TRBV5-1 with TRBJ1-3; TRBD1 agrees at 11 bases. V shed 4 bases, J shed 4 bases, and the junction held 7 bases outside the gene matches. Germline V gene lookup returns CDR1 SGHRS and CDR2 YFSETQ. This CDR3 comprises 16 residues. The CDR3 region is CASSTGTGGTGNTIYF. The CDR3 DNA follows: TGCGCCAGCAGCACCGGGACAGGGGGTACGGGAAACACCATATATTTT. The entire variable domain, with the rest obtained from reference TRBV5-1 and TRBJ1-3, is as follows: KAGVTQTPRYLIKTRGQQVTLSCSPISGHRSVSWYQQTPGQGLQFLFEYFSETQRNKGNFPGRFSGRQFSNSRSEMNVSTLELGDSALYLCASSTGTGGTGNTIYFGEGSWLTVV.

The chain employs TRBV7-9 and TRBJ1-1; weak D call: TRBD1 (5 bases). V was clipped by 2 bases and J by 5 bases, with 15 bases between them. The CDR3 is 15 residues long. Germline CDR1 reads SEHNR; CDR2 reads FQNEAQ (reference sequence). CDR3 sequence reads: CASSLSVFGGTEAFF. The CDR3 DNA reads TGTGCCAGCAGCTTAAGTGTTTTCGGGGGAACTGAAGCTTTCTTT.

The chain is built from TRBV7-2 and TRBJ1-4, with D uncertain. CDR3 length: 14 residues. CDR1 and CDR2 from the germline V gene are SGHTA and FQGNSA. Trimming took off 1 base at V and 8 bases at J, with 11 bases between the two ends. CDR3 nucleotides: TGTGCCAGCAGCTTAGTCATGTCGGGGGAAAAACTGTTTTTT. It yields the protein CASSLVMSGEKLFF.

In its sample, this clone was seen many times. Here the CDR3 DNA reads TGTGCCAGCAGCCCCGGACAGGGGGCAGATACGCAGTATTTT. Translated, it gives CASSPGQGADTQYF. The chain recombines TRBV7-2 with TRBJ2-3, with 10 bases identical to TRBD1. This CDR3 is 14 amino acids long. V dropped 5 bases and J dropped 4; count of bases not matched to a gene: 3. CDR1 and CDR2 (germline): SGHTA, FQGNSA.

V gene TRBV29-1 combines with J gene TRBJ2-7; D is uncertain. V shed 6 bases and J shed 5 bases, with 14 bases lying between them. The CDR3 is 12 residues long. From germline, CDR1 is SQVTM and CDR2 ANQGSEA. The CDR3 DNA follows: TGCAGCGTGGGTCGTGAGGCGGACGAGCAGTACTTC. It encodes CSVGREADEQYF.